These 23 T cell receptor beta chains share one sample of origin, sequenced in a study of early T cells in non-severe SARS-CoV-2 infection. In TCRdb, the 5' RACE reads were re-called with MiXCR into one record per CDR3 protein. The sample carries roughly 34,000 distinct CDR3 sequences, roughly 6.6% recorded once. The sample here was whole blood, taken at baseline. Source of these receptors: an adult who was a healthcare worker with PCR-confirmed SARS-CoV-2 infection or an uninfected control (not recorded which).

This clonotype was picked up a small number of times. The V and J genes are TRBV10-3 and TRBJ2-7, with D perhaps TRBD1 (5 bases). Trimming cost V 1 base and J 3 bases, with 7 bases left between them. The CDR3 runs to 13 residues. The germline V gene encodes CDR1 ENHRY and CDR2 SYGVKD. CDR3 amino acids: CAISELRGYEQYV. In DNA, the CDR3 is TGTGCCATCAGTGAGTTAAGGGGCTACGAGCAGTACGTC.

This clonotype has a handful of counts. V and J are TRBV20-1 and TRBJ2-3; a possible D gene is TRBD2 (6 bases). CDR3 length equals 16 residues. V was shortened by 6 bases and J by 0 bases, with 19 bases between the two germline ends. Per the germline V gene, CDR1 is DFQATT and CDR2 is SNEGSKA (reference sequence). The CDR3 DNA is TGCAGTGCCTCCTCCCCAACAAGCGGGAGCACAGATACGCAGTATTTT. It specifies CSASSPTSGSTDTQYF.

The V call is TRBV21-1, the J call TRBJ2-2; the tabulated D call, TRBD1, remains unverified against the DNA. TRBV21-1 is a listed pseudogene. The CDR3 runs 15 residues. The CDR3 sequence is CASGLGGRGTGELFF. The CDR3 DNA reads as TGTGCCAGCGGCCTCGGGGGGCGAGGCACCGGGGAGCTGTTTTTT.

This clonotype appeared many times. CDR3 residues: CASSVGRAFYGYTF. The CDR3 DNA sequence: TGTGCCAGCAGCGTTGGTAGAGCTTTCTATGGCTACACCTTC. The chain joins TRBV9 to TRBJ1-2, with no clear D. This CDR3 has 14 amino acids. Per germline, CDR1 SGDLS and CDR2 YYNGEE. Trimming shortened V by 2 bases and J by 4 bases, and 12 bases separated the two germline ends.

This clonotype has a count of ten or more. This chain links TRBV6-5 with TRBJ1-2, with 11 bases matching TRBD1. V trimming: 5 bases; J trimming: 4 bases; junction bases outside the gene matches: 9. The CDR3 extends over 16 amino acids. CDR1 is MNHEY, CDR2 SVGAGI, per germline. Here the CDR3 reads CASSAIRTGGGYGYTF. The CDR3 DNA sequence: TGTGCCAGCAGTGCTATCCGGACAGGGGGCGGCTATGGCTACACCTTC.

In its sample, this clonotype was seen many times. This chain's CDR3 is CAISERTNTYEQYF. For the CDR3, the DNA is TGTGCCATCAGTGAGAGAACCAATACCTACGAGCAGTACTTC. This chain joins TRBV10-3 and TRBJ2-7; D remains unclear. This CDR3 spans 14 amino acids. Trimming removed 2 bases at V and 2 bases at J, with 10 bases between. Per germline, CDR1 ENHRY and CDR2 SYGVKD.

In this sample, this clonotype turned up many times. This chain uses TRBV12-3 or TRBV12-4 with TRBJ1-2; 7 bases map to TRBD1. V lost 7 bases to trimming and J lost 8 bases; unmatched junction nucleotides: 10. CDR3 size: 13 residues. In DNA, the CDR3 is TGTGCCAGCACCCAAGGGACAGAAAAGGGCTACACCTTC. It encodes CASTQGTEKGYTF.

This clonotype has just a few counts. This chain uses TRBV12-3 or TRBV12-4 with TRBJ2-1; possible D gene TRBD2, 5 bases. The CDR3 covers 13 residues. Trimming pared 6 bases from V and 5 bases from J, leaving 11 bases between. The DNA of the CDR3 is TGTGCCAGCAGCCGAGGGCCCAACAATGAGCAGTTCTTC. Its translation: CASSRGPNNEQFF.

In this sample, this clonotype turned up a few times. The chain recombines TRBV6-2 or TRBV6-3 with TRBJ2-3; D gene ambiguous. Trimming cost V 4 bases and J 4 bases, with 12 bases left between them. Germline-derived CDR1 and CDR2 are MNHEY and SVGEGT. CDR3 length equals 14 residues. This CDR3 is CASSSPVFADTQYF. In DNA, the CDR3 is TGTGCCAGCAGTTCACCCGTATTTGCAGATACGCAGTATTTT.

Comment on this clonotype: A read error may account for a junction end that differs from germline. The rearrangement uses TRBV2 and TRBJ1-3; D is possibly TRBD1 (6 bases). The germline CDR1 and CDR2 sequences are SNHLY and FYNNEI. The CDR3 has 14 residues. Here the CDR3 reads CASREGGIGNTIYF. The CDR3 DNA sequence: TGTGCCAGCAGGGAAGGGGGAATTGGAAACACCATATATTTT.

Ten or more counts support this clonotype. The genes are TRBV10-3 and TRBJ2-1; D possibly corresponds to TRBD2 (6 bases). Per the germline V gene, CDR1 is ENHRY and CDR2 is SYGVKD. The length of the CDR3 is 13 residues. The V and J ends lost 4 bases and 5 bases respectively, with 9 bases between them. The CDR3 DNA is TGTGCCATCAGTGCGGGACTTAACAATGAGCAGTTCTTC. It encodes CAISAGLNNEQFF.

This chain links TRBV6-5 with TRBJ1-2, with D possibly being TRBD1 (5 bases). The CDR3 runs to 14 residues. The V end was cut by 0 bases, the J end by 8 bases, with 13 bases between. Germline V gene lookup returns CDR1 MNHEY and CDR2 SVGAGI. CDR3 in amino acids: CASSYSQGFRGYTF. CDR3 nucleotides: TGTGCCAGCAGTTACTCGCAGGGCTTCAGGGGCTACACCTTC.

The CDR3 loop is CANSPGTGGMNTEAFF. CDR3 coding DNA: TGTGCCAACAGTCCCGGGACAGGGGGCATGAACACTGAAGCTTTCTTT. The chain carries TRBV3-1 and TRBJ1-1; the match to TRBD1 covers 12 bases. The CDR3 extends over 16 amino acids. Per germline, CDR1 LGHDT and CDR2 YNNKEL (reference sequence). Trimming took 10 bases from V and 0 from J; bases not matched to a gene: 9.

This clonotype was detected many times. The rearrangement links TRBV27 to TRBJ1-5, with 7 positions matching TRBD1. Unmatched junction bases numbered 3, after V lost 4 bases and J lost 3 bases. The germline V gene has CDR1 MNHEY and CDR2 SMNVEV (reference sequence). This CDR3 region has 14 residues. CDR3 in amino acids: CASSSGQPNQPQHF. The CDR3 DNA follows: TGTGCCAGCAGTTCGGGACAGCCCAATCAGCCCCAGCATTTT.

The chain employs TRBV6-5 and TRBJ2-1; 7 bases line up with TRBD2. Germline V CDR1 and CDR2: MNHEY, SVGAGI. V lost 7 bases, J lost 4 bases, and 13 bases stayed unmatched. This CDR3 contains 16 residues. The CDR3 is CASTFSAGDRYNEQFF. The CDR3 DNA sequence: TGTGCCAGCACTTTCTCCGCGGGGGATCGGTACAATGAGCAGTTCTTC.

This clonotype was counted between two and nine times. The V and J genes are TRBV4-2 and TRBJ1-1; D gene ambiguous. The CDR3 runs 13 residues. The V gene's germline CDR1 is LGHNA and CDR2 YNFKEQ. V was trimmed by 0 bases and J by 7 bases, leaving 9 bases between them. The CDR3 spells CASSQEAYSEAFF. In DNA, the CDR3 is TGTGCCAGCAGCCAAGAAGCCTACAGTGAAGCTTTCTTT.

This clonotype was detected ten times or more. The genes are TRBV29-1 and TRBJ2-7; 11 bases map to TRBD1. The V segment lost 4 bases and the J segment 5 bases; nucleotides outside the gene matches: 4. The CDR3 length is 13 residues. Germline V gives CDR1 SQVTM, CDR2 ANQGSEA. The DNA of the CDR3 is TGCAGCGTTGCCGGGACAGGGGGGAACGAGCAGTACTTC. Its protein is CSVAGTGGNEQYF.

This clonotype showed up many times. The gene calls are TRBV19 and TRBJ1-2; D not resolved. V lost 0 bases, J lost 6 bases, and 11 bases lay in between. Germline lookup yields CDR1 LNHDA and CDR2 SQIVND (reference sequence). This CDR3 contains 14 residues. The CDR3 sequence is CASSIDPRAHGYTF. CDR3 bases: TGTGCCAGTAGTATAGATCCCCGAGCCCATGGCTACACCTTC.

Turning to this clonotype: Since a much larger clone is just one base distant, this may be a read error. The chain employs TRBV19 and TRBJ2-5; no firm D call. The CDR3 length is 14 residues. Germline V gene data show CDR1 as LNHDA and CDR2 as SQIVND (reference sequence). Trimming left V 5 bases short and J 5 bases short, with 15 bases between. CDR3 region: CASSSDPAWETQYF. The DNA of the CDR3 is TGTGCCAGTAGTTCTGATCCCGCATGGGAGACCCAGTACTTC.

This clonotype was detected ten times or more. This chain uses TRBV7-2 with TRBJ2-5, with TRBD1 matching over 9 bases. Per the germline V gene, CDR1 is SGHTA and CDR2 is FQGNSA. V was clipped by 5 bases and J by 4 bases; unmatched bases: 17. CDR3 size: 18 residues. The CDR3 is CASSLTSSTGGRRETQYF. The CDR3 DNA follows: TGTGCCAGCAGCCTAACGTCCTCGACAGGGGGGAGAAGAGAGACCCAGTACTTC.

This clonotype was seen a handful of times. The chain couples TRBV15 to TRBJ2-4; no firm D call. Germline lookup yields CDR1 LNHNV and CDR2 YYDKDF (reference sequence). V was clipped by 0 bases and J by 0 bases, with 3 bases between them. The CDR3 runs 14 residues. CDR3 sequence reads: CATSRDLAKNIQYF. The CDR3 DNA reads TGTGCCACCAGCAGAGACTTAGCCAAAAACATTCAGTACTTC.

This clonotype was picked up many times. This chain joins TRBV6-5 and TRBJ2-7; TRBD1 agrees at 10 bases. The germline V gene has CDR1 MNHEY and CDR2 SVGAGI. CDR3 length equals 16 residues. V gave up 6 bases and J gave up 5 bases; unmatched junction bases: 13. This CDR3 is CASRRDRGTGLDEQYF. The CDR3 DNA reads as TGTGCCAGCAGACGGGACAGGGGTACAGGGCTAGACGAGCAGTACTTC.

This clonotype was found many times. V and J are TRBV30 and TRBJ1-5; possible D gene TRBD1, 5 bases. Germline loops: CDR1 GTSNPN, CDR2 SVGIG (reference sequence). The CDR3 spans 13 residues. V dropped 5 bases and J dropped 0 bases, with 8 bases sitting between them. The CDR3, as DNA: TGTGCCTGGGCGGGGGATAGCAATCAGCCCCAGCATTTT. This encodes CAWAGDSNQPQHF. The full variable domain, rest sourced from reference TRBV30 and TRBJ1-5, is SQTIHQWPATLVQPVGSPLSLECTVEGTSNPNLYWYRQAAGRGLQLLFYSVGIGQISSEVPQNLSASRPQDRQFILSSKKLLLSDSGFYLCAWAGDSNQPQHFGDGTRLSIL.